Listed below are T cell receptor beta chains from one sample, sequenced in a study of stem cell transplantation in POMP-related autoinflammatory disease. The repertoire was sequenced with immunoSEQ multiplex PCR; TCRdb's copy has only in-frame clones and lacks some. The data show roughly 10,000 clones, around 87% seen once. The source material was CD8+ T cells from PBMCs, sampled before stem cell transplantation. These receptor sequences come from a human donor with POMP-related autoinflammation and immune dysregulation (PRAID). Both conserved end residues are trimmed from each CDR3. The order of the fields is J gene, V gene, CDR3 protein.

J: TRBJ1-3
V: TRBV5-1
CDR3: ASSLVTGASGNTIY

J: TRBJ2-5
V: TRBV13
CDR3: ASSWREETQY

J: TRBJ2-7
V: TRBV5-8
CDR3: ASSQDYGLAGGPAGEQY

J: TRBJ1-1
V: TRBV30
CDR3: AWMKKAPWNTEAF

J: TRBJ2-7
V: TRBV5-1
CDR3: ASSLDRGVPYEQY

J: TRBJ1-2
V: TRBV5-6
CDR3: ASSEGQPLYGYT

J: TRBJ1-2
V: TRBV28
CDR3: ASSPNVGYGYT

J: TRBJ2-1
V: TRBV7-9
CDR3: ASSEGTSGDDEQF

J: TRBJ1-6
V: TRBV4-1
CDR3: ASRSLPDSSSYNSPLH

J: TRBJ2-1
V: TRBV28
CDR3: ASSLEREGDEQF

J: TRBJ2-4
V: TRBV15
CDR3: ATAGAKNIQY

J: TRBJ2-1
V: TRBV10-3
CDR3: AISESTNEQF

J: TRBJ1-3
V: TRBV5-6
CDR3: ASSFRTSGNTIY

J: TRBJ2-7
V: TRBV7-3
CDR3: ASSPGTNEQY

J: TRBJ2-3
V: TRBV4-1
CDR3: ASSQTGRSDHDTQY

J: TRBJ2-1
V: TRBV6-4
CDR3: ASSDSRTTPYNEQF

J: TRBJ2-3
V: TRBV5-5
CDR3: ASSLGLSDTDTQY

J: TRBJ2-5
V: TRBV5-1
CDR3: ASSPGLGDETQY

J: TRBJ2-1
V: TRBV20-1
CDR3: SAPEEGGRI

J: TRBJ1-5
V: TRBV5-6
CDR3: ASSPGPGAAQH

J: TRBJ2-3
V: TRBV2
CDR3: ASRWAGGITDTQY

J: TRBJ1-2
V: TRBV5-6
CDR3: ASSLAHLGQANYGYT

J: TRBJ1-2
V: TRBV6-6
CDR3: ASTVGHLYGYT

J: TRBJ1-5
V: TRBV19
CDR3: ASSITGTQPQH

J: TRBJ1-5
V: TRBV25-1
CDR3: ASSEWAEPNQPQH

J: TRBJ2-7
V: TRBV18
CDR3: ASSPSGDSYEQY

J: TRBJ1-5
V: TRBV6-5
CDR3: ASSYSTNSNQPQH

J: TRBJ1-5
V: TRBV7-9
CDR3: ASSLGPQPQH

J: TRBJ2-5
V: TRBV30
CDR3: AWTLRGGEETQY

J: TRBJ2-3
V: TRBV4-1
CDR3: ASSQAVTRLASTDTQY

J: TRBJ2-5
V: TRBV6-1
CDR3: ASSVRQTWYQETQY

J: TRBJ2-1
V: TRBV28
CDR3: ASRGTSGYNEQF

J: TRBJ2-1
V: TRBV2
CDR3: ASSEHEQF

J: TRBJ2-2
V: TRBV27
CDR3: ASSSTSSDLYTGELF

J: TRBJ1-1
V: TRBV19
CDR3: ASSIFEGTTMNTEAF

J: TRBJ1-2
V: TRBV28
CDR3: ASRGRSYGYT

J: TRBJ2-4
V: TRBV28
CDR3: ASSLAGGGKNIQY

J: TRBJ1-3
V: TRBV25-1
CDR3: ASSEHVSGNTIY

J: TRBJ2-5
V: TRBV5-1
CDR3: ASSSPTTDQKTQY

J: TRBJ2-3
V: TRBV11-2
CDR3: ASSPPDLWNTDTQY

J: TRBJ2-5
V: TRBV7-9
CDR3: ASSLNGLQETQY

J: TRBJ1-5
V: TRBV4-1
CDR3: ASSLAVGTGYQPQH

J: TRBJ1-1
V: TRBV28
CDR3: ASSTRTGRNTEAF

J: TRBJ2-7
V: TRBV6-5
CDR3: ASSNSGGYEQY

J: TRBJ1-2
V: TRBV27
CDR3: ASRDSSGQGAFGYT

J: TRBJ1-2
V: TRBV30
CDR3: ACYARDTSFNYGYT

J: TRBJ1-2
V: TRBV6-1
CDR3: ASSERGGRRPNYGYT

J: TRBJ1-2
V: TRBV27
CDR3: ASSLSRTGGYT

J: TRBJ1-2
V: TRBV2
CDR3: ASSDGFAGSPNYGYT

J: TRBJ1-1
V: TRBV7-9
CDR3: ASSLEERAF

J: TRBJ1-2
V: TRBV9
CDR3: ASSVTDENYGYT